The text below deals with one T cell receptor beta chain. These data originate in a study of blood T cell repertoires in COVID-19. As for the study in general: COVID-19 samples, acute and convalescent, were from the United States, Italy and Spain.

Looked up from germline, CDR1 is KGHSH and CDR2 is LQKENI. The CDR3 is 16 amino acids. Trimming cost V 3 bases and J 4 bases; bases outside gene matches: 8. Clones were read by immunoSEQ multiplex PCR, and TCRdb kept only the in-frame ones, dropping some. The data show about 67,000 clones, roughly 85% seen once. The J gene is TRBJ2-5, the V gene TRBV18; TRBD2 aligns across 10 bases. Sequences were obtained from peripheral blood. This receptor was obtained from a woman of 80 years or more with acute or convalescent COVID-19. CDR3 nucleotide sequence: TGTGCCAGCTCACCGCCGGGCATAGCGGGAGGAGAGACCCAGTACTTC. Protein: CASSPPGIAGGETQYF.